The 21 T cell receptor beta chains below come from one sample, sequenced in a study of OX40 agonist ivuxolimab in advanced cancers. The library relied on the immunoSEQ multiplex PCR assay. What TCRdb holds here is the immuneACCESS table cut down to in-frame rearrangements. Part of the clones is not present; checked against another copy, under half of the missing clones reflect an unresolved V gene, and the others are unexplained. The sample data list 30,000 or so clones, and about 88% of these were observed just once. The biggest ten clones account for about 38% of the sample. Sequencing was performed on CD4+ or CD8+ T cells sorted from blood, taken in a trial of the OX40 agonist ivuxolimab. Receptors originate from an adult with an advanced solid tumor such as melanoma, head and neck, liver or kidney cancer.

The gene calls are TRBV10-1 and TRBJ2-1; tentative D call: TRBD2 (6 bases). V was trimmed by 4 bases and J by 0 bases, leaving 13 bases between them. This CDR3 has 16 residues. Germline CDR1 is WNHNN and CDR2 is SYGVQD (reference sequence). CDR3 DNA: TGCGCCAGCAGTGCGTGGAGGGCATTCTCCTACAATGAGCAGTTCTTC. It translates to CASSAWRAFSYNEQFF.

The rearrangement links TRBV28 to TRBJ2-3; 9 bases align to TRBD1. The CDR3 is made up of 15 amino acids. Germline V gives CDR1 MDHEN, CDR2 SYDVKM. Trimming removed 3 bases from V and 2 bases from J; junction bases left unmatched: 3. In DNA form, the CDR3 reads TGTGCCAGCAGTTTTGACAGGGGGTTCACAGATACGCAGTATTTT. This encodes CASSFDRGFTDTQYF.

This clone was recorded only once. This chain uses TRBV28 with TRBJ2-7, with D unresolved. CDR3 size: 14 residues. Trimming took off 5 bases at V and 8 bases at J, with 19 bases between the two ends. Germline V gene lookup returns CDR1 MDHEN and CDR2 SYDVKM. CDR3 sequence (DNA): TGTGCCAGCAGTAGCGACAAGACACTACGACAGCAGTACTTC. Translated: CASSSDKTLRQQYF.

The CDR3 sequence: CASSYGTSNQFF. The CDR3 DNA is TGTGCCAGCAGTTACGGGACTAGCAATCAGTTCTTC. The gene calls are TRBV6-6 and TRBJ2-1; 9 nucleotides align to TRBD2. This CDR3 has 12 amino acids. V was clipped by 2 bases and J by 13 bases; unmatched bases: 3. Germline lookup yields CDR1 MNHNY and CDR2 SVGAGI (reference sequence).

The chain joins TRBV10-3 to TRBJ2-3; TRBD2 matches at 8 bases. Losses at the gene ends were 4 bases for V and 0 bases for J; bases not matched to a gene: 6. The V gene's germline CDR1 is ENHRY and CDR2 SYGVKD. This CDR3 has 16 residues. The CDR3 loop reads CAISGNPSGSTDTQYF. The CDR3 nucleotides are TGTGCCATCAGTGGGAATCCTAGCGGGAGCACAGATACGCAGTATTTT.

The rearrangement uses TRBV5-5 and TRBJ1-5; 7 bases fit TRBD1. Germline V gives CDR1 SGHKS, CDR2 YYEKEE (reference sequence). The V and J ends lost 0 bases and 4 bases, in that order; junction bases with no gene match: 1. The CDR3 sequence is 14 residues long. Here the CDR3 reads CASSLGTGNQPQHF. The CDR3 nucleotides are TGTGCCAGCAGCTTGGGGACAGGTAATCAGCCCCAGCATTTT.

The chain recombines TRBV5-1 with TRBJ1-2, with D uncertain. This CDR3 comprises 12 residues. In germline, CDR1 is SGHRS, CDR2 YFSETQ. V was pared by 4 bases and J by 8 bases, with 12 bases between. CDR3 protein: CASSEDHGGYTF. The CDR3 DNA reads as TGCGCCAGCAGCGAAGATCATGGGGGCTACACCTTC.

V usage is TRBV6-5 and J usage is TRBJ2-1, with D unclear. From germline, CDR1 is MNHEY and CDR2 SVGAGI. V lost 5 bases, J lost 6 bases, and 11 bases lay in between. The CDR3 covers 13 residues. Written as DNA, the CDR3 is TGTGCCAGCAGTGATGGCCCCGTCAATGAGCAGTTCTTC. It encodes CASSDGPVNEQFF.

The CDR3 loop reads CASSPIPPGAEAFF. The CDR3 nucleotides read TGTGCCAGCAGCCCCATTCCCCCCGGCGCTGAAGCTTTCTTT. This rearrangement joins TRBV7-9 to TRBJ1-1; D unresolved. The CDR3 is made up of 14 amino acids. Germline-derived CDR1 and CDR2 are SEHNR and FQNEAQ (reference sequence). The ends were cut back, 5 bases at V and 6 bases at J, with 16 bases in the middle.

V is TRBV29-1 and J is TRBJ2-2; 10 bases are shared with TRBD1. The CDR3 is 15 residues long. Germline assignment: CDR1 SQVTM and CDR2 ANQGSEA. The ends lost 3 bases at V and 3 bases at J; junction bases unmatched: 4. The CDR3 sequence is CSVDLGTGDTGELFF. The DNA of the CDR3 is TGCAGCGTTGATTTGGGGACAGGGGACACCGGGGAGCTGTTTTTT.

The chain links TRBV27 to TRBJ2-1; 7 positions match TRBD2. The germline V gene has CDR1 MNHEY and CDR2 SMNVEV (reference sequence). This CDR3 has 15 amino acids. Trimming at V came to 6 bases and at J to 2 bases, leaving 7 bases not matched to a gene. CDR3 bases: TGTGCCAGCAGCCCCGGGACTACCACCTACAATGAGCAGTTCTTC. Translating gives CASSPGTTTYNEQFF.

V usage is TRBV2 and J usage is TRBJ2-7, with 7 bases fitting TRBD2. This CDR3 region has 14 residues. Trimming took 8 bases from V and 4 from J; bases not matched to a gene: 11. Germline CDR1 is SNHLY and CDR2 is FYNNEI. CDR3 DNA: TGTGCCAGCGATTCAGGCGGGAGTAATTACGAGCAGTACTTC. Amino acid sequence: CASDSGGSNYEQYF.

This chain connects TRBV6-4 to TRBJ2-1, with TRBD1 matching 9 bases. This CDR3 comprises 16 residues. V was clipped by 0 bases and J by 0 bases; unmatched bases: 0. Germline assignment: CDR1 MRHNA and CDR2 SNTAGT. The CDR3 DNA reads TGTGCCAGCAGTGACTCGACAGGGGGCTCCTACAATGAGCAGTTCTTC. Encoded protein: CASSDSTGGSYNEQFF.

V gene TRBV6-4 combines with J gene TRBJ2-7; D possibly corresponds to TRBD1 (6 bases). The CDR3 consists of 14 residues. Trimming took off 2 bases at V and 1 base at J, with 9 bases between the two ends. Germline V gene sequence: CDR1 MRHNA, CDR2 SNTAGT. This CDR3 reads CASSDPGQSYEQYF. CDR3 sequence (DNA): TGTGCCAGCAGTGACCCGGGACAATCCTACGAGCAGTACTTC.

The gene calls are TRBV9 and TRBJ2-2; the match to TRBD2 covers 8 bases. Germline V gene data show CDR1 as SGDLS and CDR2 as YYNGEE. The CDR3 spans 16 residues. With 2 bases clipped from V and 1 base from J, the junction kept 4 bases outside the gene matches. The CDR3 DNA sequence: TGTGCCAGCAGCGTTCGGGAGGGTGTGAACACCGGGGAGCTGTTTTTT. Its protein product is CASSVREGVNTGELFF.

The genes are TRBV27 and TRBJ2-5, with TRBD2 identical over 8 bases. Germline loops: CDR1 MNHEY, CDR2 SMNVEV (reference sequence). The CDR3 loop spans 15 amino acids. V trimming: 5 bases; J trimming: 5 bases; junction bases outside the gene matches: 10. The CDR3 region has the DNA TGTGCCAGCAGTCAACTAGCGGAGGTGGGGGAGACCCAGTACTTC. Residues: CASSQLAEVGETQYF.

The chain recombines TRBV4-1 with TRBJ2-7; D not certain. Germline-derived CDR1 and CDR2 are MGHRA and YSYEKL. V was shortened by 3 bases and J by 6 bases, with 18 bases between the two germline ends. This CDR3 comprises 15 residues. The CDR3 loop is CASSQFADDSFEQYF. CDR3 bases: TGCGCCAGCAGCCAGTTCGCGGACGATTCATTCGAGCAGTACTTC.

This sequence joins TRBV20-1 and TRBJ1-4; no definite D call. Trimming pared 1 base from V and 9 bases from J, leaving 6 bases between. From germline, CDR1 is DFQATT and CDR2 SNEGSKA (reference sequence). CDR3 length equals 11 residues. CDR3 bases: TGCAGTGCTAGAGTATCACAAAAACTGTTTTTT. It yields the protein CSARVSQKLFF.

The J gene is TRBJ2-5, the V gene TRBV27, with a tentative D call TRBD2 (7 bases). Germline lookup yields CDR1 MNHEY and CDR2 SMNVEV (reference sequence). This CDR3 is 15 amino acids long. Trimming pared 4 bases from V and 5 bases from J, leaving 17 bases between. CDR3 amino acids: CASSYWGGAPETQYF. The CDR3 DNA reads TGTGCCAGCAGTTACTGGGGGGGGGCTCCGGAGACCCAGTACTTC.

The gene calls are TRBV2 and TRBJ1-3; no definite D call. Trimming removed 5 bases from V and 3 bases from J, with 2 bases in between. The CDR3 runs 11 residues. Germline V CDR1 and CDR2: SNHLY, FYNNEI. CDR3 nucleotides: TGTGCCAGCAGTTTTGGAAACACCATATATTTT. Its translation is CASSFGNTIYF.

The chain uses TRBV7-6 and TRBJ2-5; 11 bases match TRBD2. The CDR3 totals 16 residues. Germline CDR1 SGHVS, CDR2 FNYEAQ. J gave up 5 bases and V 1 base, and 6 bases lay outside the gene matches. The CDR3 sequence: CASSLDSGRAGETQYF. The CDR3 coding sequence is TGTGCCAGCAGCTTAGATAGCGGGAGGGCCGGGGAGACCCAGTACTTC.